This entry features one T cell receptor beta chain sequence. Its antigen is not known. Construction of the TCRbeta library involved unique molecular identifiers. MiXCR, applied by TCRdb to the PCR reads, yields one record per CDR3 protein. The sample has about 98,000 distinct CDR3 sequences, around a quarter seen once. These data are taken from a study of T-cell reconstitution after alpha-beta-depleted transplantation in children. General study findings and limits: Several patients had high TCRbeta diversity at day 60; it came from surviving recipient T cells and thymic progenitors. Among T cells one year after transplant, newly produced cells accounted for most counts and diversity. Several hundred expanded graft clones reportedly gave rise to the alpha-beta T cells present about two months after transplant.

In germline, CDR1 is SEHNR, CDR2 FQNEAQ (reference sequence). The V and J ends lost 5 bases and 4 bases respectively, with 19 bases between them. The CDR3 is 16 residues long. The sequence was obtained from a boy under 10 years old with acute lymphoblastic leukemia, due to receive a stem cell transplant. This specimen was PBMCs, taken before TCRalphabeta/CD19-depleted stem cell transplant. This chain connects TRBV7-9 to TRBJ2-3; D could derive from TRBD1 or TRBD2 (5 bases each). In nucleotides, the CDR3 is TGTGCCAGCAGCCCGCGGACGGCAAGAGGGGCAGATACGCAGTATTTT. The encoded protein is CASSPRTARGADTQYF. The full variable domain, rest sourced from reference TRBV7-9 and TRBJ2-3, is DTGVSQNPRHKITKRGQNVTFRCDPISEHNRLYWYRQTLGQGPEFLTYFQNEAQLEKSRLLSDRFSAERPKGSFSTLEIQRTEQGDSAMYLCASSPRTARGADTQYFGPGTRLTVL.